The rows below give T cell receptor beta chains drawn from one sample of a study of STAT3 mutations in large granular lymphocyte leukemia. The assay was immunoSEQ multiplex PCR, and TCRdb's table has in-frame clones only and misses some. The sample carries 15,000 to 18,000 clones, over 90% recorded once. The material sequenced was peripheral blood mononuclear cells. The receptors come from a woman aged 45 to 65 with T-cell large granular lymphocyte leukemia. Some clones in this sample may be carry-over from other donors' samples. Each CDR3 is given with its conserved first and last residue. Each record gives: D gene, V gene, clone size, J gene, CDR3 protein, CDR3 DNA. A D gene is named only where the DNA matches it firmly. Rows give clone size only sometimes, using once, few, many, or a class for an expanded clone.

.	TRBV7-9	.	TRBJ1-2	CASSQREGQRNYGYTF	TGTGCCAGCAGCCAGAGAGAGGGCCAGCGTAACTATGGCTACACCTTC
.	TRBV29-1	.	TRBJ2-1	CSVHTQGSYNEQFF	TGCAGCGTACACACACAGGGATCCTACAATGAGCAGTTCTTC
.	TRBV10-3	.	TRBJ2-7	CAIRGAYEQYF	TGTGCCATCAGGGGAGCCTACGAGCAGTACTTC
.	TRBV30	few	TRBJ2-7	CAWSAGVYEQYF	TGTGCCTGGAGTGCCGGTGTGTACGAGCAGTACTTC
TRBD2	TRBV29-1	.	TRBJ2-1	CSIGGSGTSGRGAYNEQFF	TGCAGCATTGGGGGTTCCGGGACTAGCGGGAGGGGGGCCTACAATGAGCAGTTCTTC
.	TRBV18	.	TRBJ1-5	CASSPPPEGQPQHF	TGTGCCAGCTCACCACCACCTGAAGGTCAGCCCCAGCATTTT
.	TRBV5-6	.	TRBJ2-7	CASSKTTRATYEQYF	TGTGCCAGCAGCAAAACTACTAGGGCGACCTACGAGCAGTACTTC
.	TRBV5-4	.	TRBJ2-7	CASSRTGLQREQYF	TGTGCCAGCAGCCGTACGGGACTCCAGAGGGAGCAGTACTTC
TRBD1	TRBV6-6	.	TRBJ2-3	CASSYQGAGDTQYF	TGTGCCAGCAGTTACCAGGGGGCGGGAGATACGCAGTATTTT
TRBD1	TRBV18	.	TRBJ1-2	CASSPPGTGGDTGYTF	TGTGCCAGCTCACCTCCCGGGACAGGGGGCGATACTGGCTACACCTTC
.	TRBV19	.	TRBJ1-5	CASSPGLPNQPQHF	TGTGCCAGTAGTCCGGGGCTTCCCAATCAGCCCCAGCATTTT
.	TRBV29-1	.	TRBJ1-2	CSVEVYEGLGDYGYTF	TGCAGCGTTGAAGTGTACGAGGGTTTGGGTGATTATGGCTACACCTTC
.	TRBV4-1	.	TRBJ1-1	CASSHPRNTEAFF	TGCGCCAGCAGCCACCCCAGGAACACTGAAGCTTTCTTT
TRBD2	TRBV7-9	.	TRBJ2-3	CASTPGGRDVDTQYF	TGTGCCAGCACCCCGGGGGGGCGCGATGTAGATACGCAGTATTTT
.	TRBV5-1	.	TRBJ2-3	CASRRATAGRGSDTQYF	TGCGCCAGCAGGCGGGCGACAGCGGGCCGGGGGTCAGATACGCAGTATTTT
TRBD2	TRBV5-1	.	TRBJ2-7	CASSARPGGSGVAYEQYF	TGCGCCAGCAGCGCACGGCCGGGGGGAAGTGGAGTGGCCTACGAGCAGTACTTC
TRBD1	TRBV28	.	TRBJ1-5	CASSSRGAGNQPQHF	TGTGCCAGCAGTTCCAGGGGGGCGGGCAATCAGCCCCAGCATTTT